Here is one TCR beta chain with its context. The data stem from a study of blood T cell repertoires in COVID-19. About the research overall: Samples representing acute and convalescent COVID-19 were sourced from the United States, Italy and Spain. Sample material is recorded as cDNA or gDNA derived from T cells, B-cell-depleted T cells, or PBMCs.

This CDR3 comprises 16 residues. Germline CDR1 is SGHDT and CDR2 is YYEEEE. The V segment lost 3 bases and the J segment 5 bases; nucleotides outside the gene matches: 13. As processed by the authors: Estimation of nucleated cell counts relied on the amplification of reference gene primers. Assay used: immunoSEQ multiplex PCR; TCRdb lists only in-frame clones, some missing. V and J calls and clone size are as listed in that table; D and trimming were resolved from the DNA. The table lists approximately 230,000 clones, nearly 90% of them singletons, with around 3.3% in the top ten. The TCR was taken from a man in his late teens or twenties with active or convalescent COVID-19. Material: peripheral blood. The V gene is TRBV5-6, the J gene TRBJ1-1; 7 bases line up with TRBD1. The CDR3, as DNA: TGTGCCAGCAGCTCGGACAGGTTCTCTTTGGGAACTGAAGCTTTCTTT. Translated, it gives CASSSDRFSLGTEAFF.